This T cell receptor beta chain was recovered during a study of blood T cells in healthy people across ages. Study-wide results and caveats: Reliance upon unsorted PBMCs precluded definitive naive versus antigen-experienced comparison.

This clonotype was counted between two and nine times. Antigen: not known. The ends lost 5 bases at V and 1 base at J; junction bases unmatched: 7. This CDR3 contains 16 residues. Germline-derived CDR1 and CDR2 are SGHVS and FQNEAQ. Sample-barcoded 5' priming and a J-beta primer mix drove a second PCR of about 6 to 12 cycles. MiXCR, run by TCRdb on the 5' RACE reads, gives a single entry per CDR3 protein. The sample has about 800,000 distinct CDR3 sequences, roughly 25% seen once. The same data also went into a second study, on T cells of mothers and their children. As that report states: Reads recorded for TCR beta CDR3 numbered over 8.5 million per mother and approximately 3.2 million per child.

The clonotype originates from a boy aged 10-17 years in good health. The chain recombines TRBV7-8 with TRBJ2-3; TRBD2 agrees at 9 bases. The sequencing input was blood. The CDR3 loop is CASSLERGARTDTQYF. CDR3 coding DNA: TGTGCCAGCAGCCTGGAGCGGGGGGCCCGCACAGATACGCAGTATTTT.